These T cell receptor beta chains were read from a single sample in a study of CD8 T cells in ankylosing spondylitis. TCRdb redid the calling of the 5' RACE reads with MiXCR, one entry per CDR3 protein. The table includes a few hundred thousand distinct CDR3 sequences, over 15% detected once. Sequencing input: blood, either unsorted or a sorted T cell fraction (not recorded which). These receptors came from a male donor with ankylosing spondylitis or in good health (not recorded which). The CDR3 runs from the conserved cysteine through the conserved F or W. The order of the fields is clone size, D gene, J gene, V gene, CDR3 DNA, CDR3 protein. D genes are given only for firm matches. Size values are once, few and many counts, or a class for expanded clones, and some rows have none.

>few|TRBD1|TRBJ1-3|TRBV5-1
TGCGCCAGCAGCTCGCTTGGGACAGGGAACTCTGGAAACACCATATATTTT
CASSSLGTGNSGNTIYF
>-|TRBD1|TRBJ1-5|TRBV5-5
TGTGCCAGCAGCCCCACAGGGGGCGATCAGCCCCAGCATTTT
CASSPTGGDQPQHF
>-|-|TRBJ1-2|TRBV30
TGTACGCTCAGGGGCGACTATGGCTACACCTTC
CTLRGDYGYTF
>-|-|TRBJ1-6|TRBV20-1
TGCAGTGCCAGCGACACCTCCGCGAATTCACCCCTCCACTTT
CSASDTSANSPLHF
>-|-|TRBJ1-6|TRBV20-1
TGCAGTGCTAGGATCCTACTAACCTATAATTCACCCCTCCACTTT
CSARILLTYNSPLHF
>many|-|TRBJ1-5|TRBV29-1
TGCAGCGTTGGCAGGGGCGCGGGTCAGCCCCAGCATTTT
CSVGRGAGQPQHF
>few|-|TRBJ2-3|TRBV5-1
TGCGCCAGCAGCTTGGGGTCCCGAATTAGCACAGATACGCAGTATTTT
CASSLGSRISTDTQYF
>few|-|TRBJ1-5|TRBV12-3/TRBV12-4
TGTGCCAGCAGTCGACAAGCATCAGAGCCCCAGCATTTT
CASSRQASEPQHF
>few|-|TRBJ1-3|TRBV12-3/TRBV12-4
TGTGCCAGCAGTAGCATATCTGGAAACACCATATATTTT
CASSSISGNTIYF
>few|TRBD1|TRBJ2-5|TRBV5-1
TGCGCCAGCGGGGACAGTCAAGAGACCCAGTACTTC
CASGDSQETQYF
>few|-|TRBJ2-3|TRBV5-1
TGCGCCAGCAGCTTGGTTTCGGGGAGCACAGATACGCAGTATTTT
CASSLVSGSTDTQYF
>few|-|TRBJ1-1|TRBV11-2
TGTGCCAGCAGCTTATCGTTGGGTAACACTGAAGCTTTCTTT
CASSLSLGNTEAFF
>-|-|TRBJ2-1|TRBV20-1
TGCAGTGCTAGACCGACTGCCTCCTACAATGAGCAGTTCTTC
CSARPTASYNEQFF
>-|-|TRBJ2-5|TRBV12-3/TRBV12-4
TGTGCCAGCAGTTTCGTGGTAGAGACCCAGTACTTC
CASSFVVETQYF
>-|-|TRBJ2-2|TRBV12-3/TRBV12-4
TGTGCCAGCAGACGGGGGCGCTCAGTCGGTCCCGGGGAGCTGTTTTTT
CASRRGRSVGPGELFF
>few|TRBD2|TRBJ2-2|TRBV5-1
TGCGCCAGCAGCCCCAGACTAGCGGGGACCCCGAACACCGGGGAGCTGTTTTTT
CASSPRLAGTPNTGELFF
>-|TRBD1|TRBJ2-3|TRBV29-1
TGCAGCGTTCTCCGGGACAGGAGAGCAGATACGCAGTATTTT
CSVLRDRRADTQYF
>few|-|TRBJ1-5|TRBV20-1
TGCAGTGCTAGAGTACCCCTGGGGGGAAGCAATCAGCCCCAGCATTTT
CSARVPLGGSNQPQHF
>few|TRBD1|TRBJ1-1|TRBV24-1
TGTGCCACCTCTCCCGGGACAGGGGTTGTGAACACTGAAGCTTTCTTT
CATSPGTGVVNTEAFF
>-|-|TRBJ2-2|TRBV3-1
TGTGCCAGCAGCCCTCCGGTCGGCGGGGAGCTGTTTTTT
CASSPPVGGELFF
>-|-|TRBJ1-4|TRBV20-1
TGCAGTGCTAGTGTCGGCCAGGCTACTAATGAAAAACTGTTTTTT
CSASVGQATNEKLFF
>-|-|TRBJ1-1|TRBV5-1
TGCGCCAGCACGAAGGTTCAGGGAGGGTACGCTTTCTTT
CASTKVQGGYAFF
>few|TRBD1|TRBJ2-2|TRBV6-1
TGTGCCAGCATACGGACAGGGGACACCGGGGAGCTGTTTTTT
CASIRTGDTGELFF
>-|-|TRBJ1-1|TRBV5-1
TGCGCCAGCAGCTTGGGGGGGGCAGTCTCTGAAGCTTTCTTT
CASSLGGAVSEAFF
>many|-|TRBJ2-1|TRBV10-1
TGCGCCAGCAGTGAGTCGGTTAGGGGTGAGCAGTTCTTC
CASSESVRGEQFF
>few|TRBD2|TRBJ2-3|TRBV15
TGTGCCACCAGCAGAATAGCGGGAGTGGCAGATACGCAGTATTTT
CATSRIAGVADTQYF
>-|-|TRBJ2-1|TRBV20-1
TGCAGTGCTAGAGTGACTCCTTCCCGCAATGAGCAGTTCTTC
CSARVTPSRNEQFF
>few|TRBD1|TRBJ1-2|TRBV3-1
TGTGCCAGCAGCCAATTTCGACAGGGGGCTGGCTACACCTTC
CASSQFRQGAGYTF
>-|TRBD1|TRBJ1-1|TRBV10-3
TGTGCCATCAGTGGGGACAGTCTAATCACAGCTTTCTTT
CAISGDSLITAFF
>few|TRBD1|TRBJ1-5|TRBV11-2
TGTGCCAGCAGCTTTACAGGGGGAGGGGATCAGCCCCAGCATTTT
CASSFTGGGDQPQHF
>many|-|TRBJ2-2|TRBV5-1
TGCGCCAGCAGCTCCGACAGGAGGAACACCGGGGAGCTGTTTTTT
CASSSDRRNTGELFF
>-|TRBD2|TRBJ2-2|TRBV4-1
TGCGCCAGCAGATTCACCCCTAGCGGGGCGAACACCGGGGAGCTGTTTTTT
CASRFTPSGANTGELFF
>few|TRBD2|TRBJ2-2|TRBV29-1
TGCAGCGTTCGGGAGGGGGCGAACACCGGGGAGCTGTTTTTT
CSVREGANTGELFF
>many|-|TRBJ2-2|TRBV5-1
TGCGCCAGCAGCTTGGTGCCCGGGGAGCTGTTTTTT
CASSLVPGELFF